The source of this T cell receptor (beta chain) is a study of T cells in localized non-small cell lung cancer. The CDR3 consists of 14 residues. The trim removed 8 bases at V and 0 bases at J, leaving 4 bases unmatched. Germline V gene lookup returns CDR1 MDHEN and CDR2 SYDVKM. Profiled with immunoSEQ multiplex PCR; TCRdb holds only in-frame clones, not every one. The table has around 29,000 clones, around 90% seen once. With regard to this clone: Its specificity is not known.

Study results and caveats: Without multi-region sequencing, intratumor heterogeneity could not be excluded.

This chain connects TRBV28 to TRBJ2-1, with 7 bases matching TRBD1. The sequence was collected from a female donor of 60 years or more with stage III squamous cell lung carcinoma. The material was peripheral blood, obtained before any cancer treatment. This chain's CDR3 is CASLQGVSYNEQFF. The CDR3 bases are TGTGCCAGCCTCCAGGGGGTCTCCTACAATGAGCAGTTCTTC.